This T cell receptor (beta chain) was recovered during a study of blood T cell repertoires in COVID-19. The table came from immunoSEQ multiplex PCR; TCRdb's copy has only in-frame clones and leaves some out. The repertoire holds some 85,000 clones, with 80% as singletons. CDR1 and CDR2 (germline): MNHEY, SVGAGI. The V and J ends lost 5 bases and 0 bases respectively, with 11 bases between them. CDR3 size: 14 residues. This clone was recorded a few times. The TCR comes from an elderly woman with acute or convalescent COVID-19. The rearrangement uses TRBV6-5 and TRBJ2-7; TRBD1 is a possible D gene (5 bases). The sequenced sample was peripheral blood. The CDR3 sequence is CASSTQVVSYEQYF. The CDR3 DNA reads as TGTGCCAGCAGTACACAGGTTGTCTCCTACGAGCAGTACTTC.